The present T cell receptor beta chain was sequenced within a study of blood T cell repertoires in COVID-19. For the study at large: The study drew acute and convalescent COVID-19 samples from the United States, Italy and Spain. Sample material is recorded as cDNA or gDNA derived from T cells, B-cell-depleted T cells, or PBMCs.

Under the authors' procedure: Estimates of nucleated cell counts were drawn from the amplification of reference gene primers. Method: immunoSEQ multiplex PCR; TCRdb's copy keeps in-frame clones and lacks some. Clone size and V and J calls were adopted from that table, with D and trimming inferred from the DNA. The data hold 35,000 to 45,000 clones, with roughly 80% observed a single time. The CDR3 totals 14 residues. Germline V gives CDR1 LNHDA, CDR2 SQIVND (reference sequence). The V end lost 7 bases, the J end lost 2 bases, and 9 bases lay between the germline ends. V usage is TRBV19 and J usage is TRBJ2-6; tentative D call: TRBD1 (5 bases). The receptor was isolated from a man between 60 and 70 years old with active COVID-19. The specimen sequenced was peripheral blood. The CDR3 protein is CASKAGTGANVLTF. CDR3 bases: TGTGCCAGTAAGGCAGGGACTGGGGCCAACGTCCTGACTTTC. The whole variable domain, remainder taken from reference TRBV19 and TRBJ2-6, is DGGITQSPKYLFRKEGQNVTLSCEQNLNHDAMYWYRQDPGQGLRLIYYSQIVNDFQKGDIAEGYSVSREKKESFPLTVTSAQKNPTAFYLCASKAGTGANVLTFGAGSRLTVL.